This T cell receptor beta chain was captured in a study of shared clonotypes between healthy human individuals. Across the study: CD4 naive and memory got three plates each, CD8 naive two, CD8 memory one. General study findings and limits: Non-shared clonotypes had lower generation probabilities than those shared by all four donors.

Sequenced by immunoSEQ multiplex PCR; TCRdb stores in-frame clones only, minus some. The table shows 2 million to 2.5 million clones, with 90% to 95% occurring only once. This CDR3 has 18 residues. V lost 4 bases and J 2 bases, leaving 26 bases between the germline ends. Looked up from germline, CDR1 is GTSNPN and CDR2 is SVGIG (reference sequence). Every one of the donors was a Caucasian adult that lived in Nashville, Tennessee. As to this clone: Its antigen is undetermined.

The gene calls are TRBV30 and TRBJ1-2, with D maybe TRBD1 (6 bases). This TCR came from a man younger than 35 in good health. Sample: naive CD4+ T cells sorted from blood. The subset: CD45RA+ positively selected. The CDR3 region is CAWTPLVGRQGLNYGYTF. CDR3 in DNA: TGTGCCTGGACCCCCTTAGTTGGTCGGCAGGGGCTAAACTATGGCTACACCTTC.